The 29 T cell receptor beta chains presented below share a single source sample, sequenced in a study of CD8+CD57+ T cells in acquired aplastic anemia. Profiles of TCR beta VDJ and CDR3 were generated from a genomic DNA template. TCRdb reanalysed the reads using MiXCR and keeps one entry per CDR3 protein. The profile shows over 40,000 distinct CDR3 sequences, about 78% of them singletons. The specimen sequenced was sorted CD4+, CD8+, or CD8+CD57+ T cells (not recorded which) from PBMCs. The origin of the receptors is a human donor in good health, serving as a control.

In its sample, this clonotype was seen many times. This chain uses TRBV27 with TRBJ2-1; the D call may be TRBD1 or TRBD2 (6 bases each). This CDR3 spans 12 amino acids. V lost 11 bases and J 2 bases, leaving 10 bases between the germline ends. Per germline, CDR1 MNHEY and CDR2 SMNVEV (reference sequence). CDR3 coding DNA: TGTGCCTCGGAGGGGGCCTACAATGAGCAGTTCTTC. Amino acid sequence: CASEGAYNEQFF.

J is TRBJ1-2 and V is TRBV15; D uncertain. This CDR3 has 12 residues. With 2 bases removed from V and 6 bases from J, the gap between germline ends came to 7 bases. Germline V CDR1 and CDR2: LNHNV, YYDKDF (reference sequence). CDR3: CATSRSGHGYTF. CDR3 bases: TGTGCCACCAGCAGATCGGGCCATGGCTACACCTTC.

In this sample, this clonotype turned up once. This chain uses TRBV7-9 with TRBJ1-1, with 8 nucleotides matching TRBD1. The trim removed 5 bases at V and 1 base at J, leaving 3 bases unmatched. The CDR3 sequence is 14 residues long. CDR1 and CDR2 (germline): SEHNR, FQNEAQ (reference sequence). The CDR3 spells CASSQGASNTEAFF. The CDR3 DNA reads TGTGCCAGCAGCCAGGGGGCTTCGAACACTGAAGCTTTCTTT.

This chain uses TRBV25-1 with TRBJ2-3; TRBD2 aligns across 12 bases. The V segment lost 3 bases and the J segment 4 bases; nucleotides outside the gene matches: 8. This CDR3 region has 17 residues. Germline V gene sequence: CDR1 MGHDK, CDR2 SYGVNS. This chain's CDR3 is CASSDRTSGNPPDTQYF. CDR3 bases: TGTGCCAGCAGTGACAGGACTAGCGGGAATCCCCCAGATACGCAGTATTTT.

V gene TRBV6-1 combines with J gene TRBJ2-7; D is uncertain. Trimming removed 2 bases at V and 9 bases at J, with 14 bases between. Germline V gene sequence: CDR1 MNHNS, CDR2 SASEGT. The CDR3 contains 13 residues. The CDR3 spells CASSESLRPGQYF. The CDR3 nucleotides are TGTGCCAGCAGTGAAAGCCTCCGCCCCGGGCAGTACTTC.

This chain links TRBV5-4 with TRBJ2-7; weak D call: TRBD2 (6 bases). CDR3 length: 14 amino acids. Looked up from germline, CDR1 is SGHNT and CDR2 is YYREEE (reference sequence). V was shortened by 5 bases and J by 4 bases, with 16 bases between the two germline ends. CDR3 sequence reads: CASSSSGTAYEQYF. The CDR3 DNA is TGTGCCAGCAGTTCATCCGGGACTGCTTACGAGCAGTACTTC.

This clonotype was seen only a few times. Because it lacks the conserved phenylalanine or tryptophan at the end, this CDR3 is likely a read error. This rearrangement joins TRBV24-1 to TRBJ2-6; D perhaps matches TRBD1 (5 bases). The germline CDR1 and CDR2 sequences are KGHDR and SFDVKD. CDR3 length: 20 amino acids. V was cut by 5 bases and J by 2 bases, with 24 bases left in between. Here the CDR3 reads CATSARDPLGHLPGANVLTS. In nucleotides, the CDR3 is TGTGCCACCAGTGCTAGAGATCCTCTCGGACACCTCCCTGGGGCCAACGTCCTGACTTCC.

V and J are TRBV7-2 and TRBJ2-2, with D perhaps matching TRBD1 (6 bases). Germline V gene lookup returns CDR1 SGHTA and CDR2 FQGNSA. This CDR3 region has 14 residues. Trimming pared 2 bases from V and 6 bases from J, leaving 10 bases between. The CDR3 DNA sequence: TGTGCCAGCAGCTTACAACAGGGTCCCGGGGAGCTGTTTTTT. Protein: CASSLQQGPGELFF.

This rearrangement joins TRBV9 to TRBJ1-6; D perhaps matches TRBD1 (6 bases). Germline values: CDR1 SGDLS, CDR2 YYNGEE. The V gene lost 5 bases and the J gene lost 5 bases, with 14 bases spanning the gap. The CDR3 runs to 15 residues. The CDR3 coding sequence is TGTGCCAGCAGGTGGGAACAGGGTGATAATTCACCCCTCCACTTT. Translated, it gives CASRWEQGDNSPLHF.

This clonotype was recorded a few times. This may be a read error: a much more frequent sequence differs by one nucleotide. This sequence joins TRBV15 and TRBJ2-7, with D tentatively TRBD2 (6 bases). CDR1 and CDR2 (germline): LNHNV, YYDKDF (reference sequence). V lost 0 bases and J 2 bases, leaving 11 bases between the germline ends. The CDR3 runs 15 residues. The CDR3, as DNA: TGTGCCACCAGCAGAGATGATAGCGGAACCTACGAGCAGTACGTC. The encoded protein is CATSRDDSGTYEQYV.

This clonotype was seen a few times. This chain connects TRBV10-3 to TRBJ1-2, with no clear D. V dropped 0 bases and J dropped 6 bases, with 14 bases sitting between them. Germline CDR1 is ENHRY and CDR2 is SYGVKD. The length of the CDR3 is 15 residues. The CDR3 nucleotides are TGTGCCATCAGTGAGTCGGCAGTATTGCGGGATGGCTACACCTTC. This codes for CAISESAVLRDGYTF.

The J gene is TRBJ2-7, the V gene TRBV10-3; tentative D call: TRBD1 (6 bases). The CDR3 length is 17 residues. The V gene lost 6 bases and the J gene lost 2 bases, with 23 bases spanning the gap. CDR1 is ENHRY, CDR2 SYGVKD, per germline. The CDR3 spells CAIRGSTGENPTYEQYF. CDR3 DNA sequence: TGTGCCATCAGGGGTTCGACAGGCGAAAATCCAACCTACGAGCAGTACTTC.

This clonotype was seen only once. The chain combines TRBV11-1 with TRBJ1-6, with 10 bases aligning to TRBD1. With 5 bases clipped from V and 6 bases from J, the junction kept 7 bases outside the gene matches. CDR1 is SGHAT, CDR2 FQDESV, per germline (reference sequence). This CDR3 contains 16 residues. CDR3 in DNA: TGTGCCAGCAGCCCAGGACAGGGGGAAGGTAATTCACCCCTCCACTTT. This gives the protein CASSPGQGEGNSPLHF.

The chain links TRBV20-1 to TRBJ2-7; 11 positions agree with TRBD1. The junction had 7 bases not matched to a gene; V was cut back by 6 bases and J by 3 bases. Germline CDR1 and CDR2: DFQATT and SNEGSKA (reference sequence). This CDR3 comprises 14 residues. CDR3 residues: CSARRTGGGYEQYF. The CDR3 nucleotides read TGCAGTGCCAGAAGGACAGGGGGCGGCTACGAGCAGTACTTC.

Only one count was recorded for this clonotype. The chain couples TRBV4-2 to TRBJ1-1, with D possibly matching TRBD1 (5 bases). Per germline, CDR1 LGHNA and CDR2 YNFKEQ. This CDR3 has 16 amino acids. Trimming shortened V by 4 bases and J by 0 bases, and 15 bases separated the two germline ends. The CDR3 is CASSPPRWGLNTEAFF. The CDR3 coding sequence is TGTGCCAGCAGCCCACCCCGTTGGGGCTTGAACACTGAAGCTTTCTTT.

The chain has TRBV10-3 and TRBJ1-1; D may be TRBD1 (5 bases). Between the trimmed V and J ends, which lost 0 bases and 1 base, there was a span of 9 bases. The length of the CDR3 is 15 residues. CDR1 ENHRY and CDR2 SYGVKD come from the germline V gene. This chain's CDR3 is CAISESTQANTEAFF. As DNA, the CDR3 is TGTGCCATCAGTGAGTCGACACAGGCGAACACTGAAGCTTTCTTT.

The chain is built from TRBV28 and TRBJ1-2, with D tentatively TRBD1 (5 bases). Trimming took 10 bases from V and 0 from J, leaving 15 bases between them. The length of the CDR3 is 14 residues. Germline V gene data show CDR1 as MDHEN and CDR2 as SYDVKM. CDR3 DNA sequence: TGTGCCACCAGGCGGGGCACCCCTAACTATGGCTACACCTTC. Translating it yields CATRRGTPNYGYTF.

This clonotype occurred a few times. This may be a read error: a much more frequent sequence differs by one nucleotide. The chain has TRBV27 and TRBJ2-1; possibly TRBD1 for D (5 bases). CDR1 MNHEY and CDR2 SMNVEV come from the germline V gene (reference sequence). V was clipped by 2 bases and J by 0 bases, with 8 bases between them. This CDR3 is built from 15 residues. The chain's CDR3 is CASSLDSSSYNEQFF. For the CDR3, the DNA is TGTGCCAGCAGTTTAGACAGTTCCTCCTACAATGAGCAGTTCTTC.

This clonotype showed up just a few times. The CDR3 nucleotides read TGTGCCAGCAGCTGGGGCAGGGACACCTACGAGCAGTACTTC. Protein sequence: CASSWGRDTYEQYF. The chain recombines TRBV11-3 with TRBJ2-7, with a possible D match to TRBD1 (6 bases). This CDR3 is built from 14 residues. Germline CDR1 and CDR2: SGHNT and YENEEA. V was shortened by 4 bases and J by 2 bases, with 12 bases between the two germline ends.

This clonotype has ten or more counts. V usage is TRBV4-2 and J usage is TRBJ2-3; the D gene is possibly TRBD2 (6 bases). CDR1 and CDR2 (germline): LGHNA, YNFKEQ. V lost 4 bases and J lost 1, with 15 bases in between. The CDR3 loop spans 16 amino acids. Here the CDR3 reads CASSPLRELGTDTQYF. In DNA form, the CDR3 reads TGTGCCAGCAGCCCACTGCGGGAACTCGGCACAGATACGCAGTATTTT.

The DNA of the CDR3 is TGTGCCAGCAGCGTGATGGGCAGCTCTGGAAACACCATATATTTT. It translates to CASSVMGSSGNTIYF. V and J are TRBV7-3 and TRBJ1-3; D unresolved. There are 15 residues in the CDR3. Looked up from germline, CDR1 is SGHTA and CDR2 is FQGTGA. Trimming left V 5 bases short and J 0 bases short, with 11 bases between.

V is TRBV4-1 and J is TRBJ1-1, with a tentative D call TRBD1 (5 bases). The ends were cut back, 6 bases at V and 1 base at J, with 12 bases in the middle. This CDR3 region has 14 residues. Germline V gene data show CDR1 as MGHRA and CDR2 as YSYEKL. CDR3 DNA: TGCGCCAGCAGGCAGCCAACAGGGAACACTGAAGCTTTCTTT. It codes for CASRQPTGNTEAFF.

The count of this clonotype is one. V usage is TRBV10-3 and J usage is TRBJ1-4; D not certain. CDR3 length: 13 residues. With 2 bases removed from V and 5 bases from J, the gap between germline ends came to 6 bases. Germline V lookup: CDR1 ENHRY, CDR2 SYGVKD. For the CDR3, the DNA is TGTGCCATCAGTGAGCGGACGAATGAAAAACTGTTTTTT. Its protein is CAISERTNEKLFF.

The chain recombines TRBV2 with TRBJ2-3, with D uncertain. There are 15 residues in the CDR3. The germline V and J ends were trimmed by 6 bases and 3 bases, with 16 bases remaining between them. CDR1 and CDR2 (germline): SNHLY, FYNNEI. The CDR3 reads CASSVGVVSTDTQYF. DNA for the CDR3: TGTGCCAGCAGCGTAGGAGTGGTATCGACAGATACGCAGTATTTT.

This clonotype was seen only once. The genes are TRBV20-1 and TRBJ2-7, with TRBD1 matching over 12 bases. V shed 6 bases, J shed 6 bases, and the junction held 6 bases outside the gene matches. The CDR3 length is 13 residues. Germline assignment: CDR1 DFQATT and CDR2 SNEGSKA (reference sequence). CDR3 bases: TGCAGTGCCAGGGACAGGGGGCGGATCGAGCAGTACTTC. Protein product: CSARDRGRIEQYF.

This clonotype is deemed medium-sized (0.01 to 0.1%). The V gene is TRBV2, the J gene TRBJ1-3; D unresolved. CDR1 and CDR2 (germline): SNHLY, FYNNEI. V lost 11 bases and J lost 0, with 8 bases in between. This CDR3 region has 12 residues. CDR3 amino acids: CALSSSGNTIYF. The DNA of the CDR3 is TGTGCCCTTTCGTCCTCTGGAAACACCATATATTTT.

The J gene is TRBJ1-5, the V gene TRBV11-1; no reliable D call. V was shortened by 3 bases and J by 3 bases, with 12 bases between the two germline ends. Per the germline V gene, CDR1 is SGHAT and CDR2 is FQDESV (reference sequence). The CDR3 totals 15 residues. Written as DNA, the CDR3 is TGTGCCAGCAGCTTCTCCACCTCCGACAATCAGCCCCAGCATTTT. Translating gives CASSFSTSDNQPQHF. Drawing the rest from reference TRBV11-1 and TRBJ1-5, the complete variable domain is EAEVAQSPRYKITEKSQAVAFWCDPISGHATLYWYRQILGQGPELLVQFQDESVVDDSQLPKDRFSAERLKGVDSTLKIQPAELGDSAMYLCASSFSTSDNQPQHFGDGTRLSIL.

The chain links TRBV29-1 to TRBJ2-1; TRBD1 aligns across 9 bases. The CDR3 is 12 amino acids. Germline-derived CDR1 and CDR2 are SQVTM and ANQGSEA. In DNA, the CDR3 is TGCAGTGGACAGGGGACCTTCAATGAGCAGTTCTTC. Translation gives CSGQGTFNEQFF.

V is TRBV20-1 and J is TRBJ2-5; D is uncertain. This CDR3 is built from 13 residues. Germline lookup yields CDR1 DFQATT and CDR2 SNEGSKA (reference sequence). V shed 0 bases and J shed 4 bases, with 9 bases lying between them. DNA for the CDR3: TGCAGTGCTAGAGACGAAAGCCTAGAGACCCAGTACTTC. This translates into CSARDESLETQYF.